The rows below give T cell receptor beta chains drawn from one sample of a study of CD8+CD57+ T cells in acquired aplastic anemia. In TCRdb, the reads were re-called with MiXCR into one record per CDR3 protein. This sample has approximately 170,000 distinct CDR3 sequences, with around 60% found just once. Sequenced sample: sorted CD4+, CD8+, or CD8+CD57+ T cells (not recorded which) from PBMCs. The receptor source for this set is a human donor in good health. The CDR3 runs from the conserved cysteine through the conserved F or W.

TRBV9	CASVGENEQFF
TRBV10-1	CASSESRQGSEAFF
TRBV9	CASSGGVTGDQETQYF
TRBV29-1	CSVEWTGDNYEQYF
TRBV19	CASQQNTEAFF
TRBV2	CASSDVGLAGYNEQFF
TRBV10-2	CASLRTAGGPGEQYF
TRBV2	CASSRDRGLYEQYF
TRBV5-6	CASSWGDSGANVLTF
TRBV5-5	CASSLTSGRGYEQYF
TRBV4-1	CASSQEGGGGQYNGYTF
TRBV19	CASSAGLAGYEQYF
TRBV9	CASSPAGGETNTQYF
TRBV7-2	CASSPYADRGLALQFF
TRBV7-7	CASSITQGAGETQYF
TRBV24-1	CATSDATGEVGNEQFF
TRBV5-1	CASSLEVGLVSETQYF
TRBV14	CASSQGYGNSGNTF
TRBV9	CASSPLLRTDTQYF
TRBV28	CASRPILAGVDYNEQFF
TRBV7-9	CASSQDRGVSEAFF
TRBV24-1	CATSDFPGTGDNEQFF
TRBV2	CASKDAGLYEQYF
TRBV7-9	CASSLPTGKDGYTF
TRBV20-1	CSAGRGTGELFF
TRBV20-1	CSARGLGTGDHYGYTF
TRBV20-1	CSATETDSYEQYF
TRBV29-1	CSVTADEQYF
TRBV2	CASSATSGNYEQYF
TRBV5-6	CASSQEEAGENTEAFF
TRBV29-1	CSVEGMGVGEQYF
TRBV4-3	CASSQDDGQGVYEQYF
TRBV5-1	CASSLVSGSSYEQYF
TRBV19	CASTRTGRGNYEQYF
TRBV2	CASSGTTNYGYTF
TRBV20-1	CSARELGGQETQYF
TRBV12-3/TRBV12-4	CASTPRLGNQPQHF
TRBV9	CASSPQMSTEAFF
TRBV20-1	CSASRIGELFF
TRBV28	CASSLAGTGGHEQYF